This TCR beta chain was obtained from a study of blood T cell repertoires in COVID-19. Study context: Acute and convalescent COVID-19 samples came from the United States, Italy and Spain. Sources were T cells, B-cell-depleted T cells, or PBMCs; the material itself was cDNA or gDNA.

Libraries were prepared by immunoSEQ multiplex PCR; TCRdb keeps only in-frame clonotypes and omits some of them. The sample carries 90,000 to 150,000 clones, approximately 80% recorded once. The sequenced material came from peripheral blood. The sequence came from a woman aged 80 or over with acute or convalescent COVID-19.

CDR3 region: CASSLAGTGDNEQFF. DNA of the CDR3: TGTGCCAGCAGCTTGGCCGGGACAGGGGACAATGAGCAGTTCTTC. The J gene is TRBJ2-1, the V gene TRBV5-5; TRBD1 matches 10 bases. J lost 5 bases, V lost 0 bases, and 2 bases had no gene match. Germline lookup yields CDR1 SGHKS and CDR2 YYEKEE (reference sequence). The CDR3 sequence is 15 residues long.